The 17 T cell receptor beta chains given below trace back to one sample, sequenced in a study of cytomegalovirus exposure and HLA in healthy donors. Use of 60 Vbeta and 13 Jbeta primers characterized the PCR. This table comes from immunoSEQ multiplex PCR, and its TCRdb copy is limited to in-frame clones, with some not included. The sample contains about 93,000 clones, 55% to 70% of which appear only once. Sequenced input: PBMCs. The receptors stem from a boy younger than 18 in good health and CMV-seropositive.

This clone was detected a few times. The rearrangement links TRBV6-5 to TRBJ1-5; D might be TRBD1 (6 bases). The CDR3 runs 15 residues. The V gene lost 5 bases and the J gene lost 2 bases, with 13 bases spanning the gap. Germline CDR1 MNHEY, CDR2 SVGAGI. Here the CDR3 DNA reads TGTGCCAGCAGTCAGGGGTTGGGTGGCAATCAGCCCCAGCATTTT. Encoded protein: CASSQGLGGNQPQHF.

This clone was seen just once. The rearrangement links TRBV14 to TRBJ2-7; 7 bases agree with TRBD2. Germline V gives CDR1 SGHDN, CDR2 FVKESK. The CDR3 runs to 13 residues. Germline trimming cut 4 bases from V and 3 bases from J; bases unmatched to any gene: 3. The CDR3 sequence: CASSPSGIYEQYF. As DNA, the CDR3 is TGTGCCAGCAGCCCGAGCGGGATCTACGAGCAGTACTTC.

The V call is TRBV29-1, the J call TRBJ1-2, with 8 nucleotides matching TRBD1. The CDR3 totals 15 residues. Germline CDR1 reads SQVTM; CDR2 reads ANQGSEA. The J segment lost 0 bases and the V segment lost 6 bases, leaving 9 bases of the junction unmatched. The DNA of the CDR3 is TGCAGCGTACAACGGACAGGGACGACTAACTATGGCTACACCTTC. Amino acid sequence: CSVQRTGTTNYGYTF.

This clone was seen a handful of times. The chain couples TRBV5-1 to TRBJ1-4; D gene unclear. From germline, CDR1 is SGHRS and CDR2 YFSETQ. CDR3 size: 16 residues. The V end lost 4 bases, the J end lost 3 bases, and 16 bases lay between the germline ends. The CDR3 sequence: CASSTSGGSSNEKLFF. Here the CDR3 DNA reads TGCGCCAGCAGCACATCGGGTGGAAGTTCTAATGAAAAACTGTTTTTT.

The chain uses TRBV28 and TRBJ2-7, with TRBD1 identical over 12 bases. The V gene end was trimmed by 5 bases and the J gene end by 6 bases; junction bases not matched to a gene: 5. Per the germline V gene, CDR1 is MDHEN and CDR2 is SYDVKM. CDR3 length equals 14 residues. This CDR3 is CASSLRDRGREQYF. The CDR3 DNA is TGTGCCAGCAGTCTTAGGGACAGGGGGCGCGAGCAGTACTTC.

V gene TRBV6-1 combines with J gene TRBJ1-3; D might be TRBD1 (6 bases). CDR1 and CDR2 from the germline V gene are MNHNS and SASEGT. There are 15 residues in the CDR3. Trimming cost V 2 bases and J 5 bases, with 13 bases left between them. The CDR3 DNA reads as TGTGCCAGCAGTGAAAACAGGGTCGGGAGAAACACCATATATTTT. It yields the protein CASSENRVGRNTIYF.

The rearrangement joins TRBV27 to TRBJ1-3; the match to TRBD1 covers 8 bases. V shed 3 bases and J 7 bases; nucleotides not matched to a gene: 5. Germline V gene data show CDR1 as MNHEY and CDR2 as SMNVEV (reference sequence). This CDR3 region has 14 residues. The CDR3: CASSFRSGGNTIYF. The CDR3 DNA sequence: TGTGCCAGCAGTTTCCGGTCAGGGGGCAACACCATATATTTT.

The chain uses TRBV5-1 and TRBJ2-3, with 14 bases fitting TRBD2. This CDR3 region has 17 residues. Germline CDR1 SGHRS, CDR2 YFSETQ. The trim removed 3 bases at V and 6 bases at J, leaving 9 bases unmatched. CDR3 sequence: CASSSRLAGGGGDTQYF. In DNA, the CDR3 is TGCGCCAGCAGCTCAAGACTAGCGGGGGGGGGTGGGGATACGCAGTATTTT.

This clone has just a few counts. The rearrangement joins TRBV19 to TRBJ1-2; the D is unclear. The CDR3 is 13 amino acids. CDR1 LNHDA and CDR2 SQIVND come from the germline V gene (reference sequence). Deletions cut 3 bases from V and 4 bases from J, with 9 bases between. The CDR3 nucleotides read TGTGCCAGTAGTATCAGTCGGGTCTATGGCTACACCTTC. This gives the protein CASSISRVYGYTF. Supplemented by reference TRBV19 and TRBJ1-2, the full variable domain reads DGGITQSPKYLFRKEGQNVTLSCEQNLNHDAMYWYRQDPGQGLRLIYYSQIVNDFQKGDIAEGYSVSREKKESFPLTVTSAQKNPTAFYLCASSISRVYGYTFGSGTRLTVV.

J is TRBJ1-5 and V is TRBV4-2; 10 bases fit TRBD1. V dropped 1 base and J dropped 3; count of bases not matched to a gene: 0. The length of the CDR3 is 15 residues. Germline-derived CDR1 and CDR2 are LGHNA and YNFKEQ. CDR3 DNA sequence: TGTGCCAGCAGCCAAGGACAGGGGGCCAATCAGCCCCAGCATTTT. Encoded protein: CASSQGQGANQPQHF.

The chain joins TRBV6-1 to TRBJ2-1; 9 bases are a match to TRBD2. The ends lost 1 base at V and 12 bases at J; junction bases unmatched: 7. Germline values: CDR1 MNHNS, CDR2 SASEGT. This CDR3 region has 14 residues. The CDR3 DNA is TGTGCCAGCAGTGAAGGGAATAGCGGGGGATTGCAGTTCTTC. Translating gives CASSEGNSGGLQFF.

The chain combines TRBV14 with TRBJ1-1, with TRBD1 matching 7 bases. Germline values: CDR1 SGHDN, CDR2 FVKESK. The CDR3 contains 16 residues. The V segment lost 8 bases and the J segment 0 bases; nucleotides outside the gene matches: 12. CDR3: CASSQLGQPMNTEAFF. CDR3 DNA sequence: TGTGCCAGCTCCCAGCTGGGACAGCCTATGAACACTGAAGCTTTCTTT.

The rearrangement links TRBV5-6 to TRBJ1-2; D is uncertain. The CDR3 runs 14 residues. The germline V and J ends were trimmed by 6 bases and 0 bases, with 12 bases remaining between them. The V gene's germline CDR1 is SGHDT and CDR2 YYEEEE. CDR3: CASNPRRPNYGYTF. The CDR3 DNA sequence: TGTGCCAGCAACCCTAGACGGCCTAACTATGGCTACACCTTC.

This chain joins TRBV6-5 and TRBJ1-2; possible D gene TRBD1, 5 bases. The germline CDR1 and CDR2 sequences are MNHEY and SVGAGI. The CDR3 is 12 amino acids. Trimming cost V 5 bases and J 8 bases, with 12 bases left between them. DNA for the CDR3: TGTGCCAGCAGTCAAGGGGATCGGGGCTACACCTTC. Translating it yields CASSQGDRGYTF.

This clone was picked up a small number of times. The rearrangement links TRBV19 to TRBJ1-5; D is undetermined. Looked up from germline, CDR1 is LNHDA and CDR2 is SQIVND (reference sequence). V was pared by 6 bases and J by 0 bases, with 6 bases between. There are 13 residues in the CDR3. CDR3: CASRQDSNQPQHF. As DNA, the CDR3 is TGTGCCAGTAGGCAGGATAGCAATCAGCCCCAGCATTTT.

The CDR3 sequence: CASTPEWTRPYEQYF. The CDR3 DNA sequence: TGTGCCAGTACCCCAGAATGGACTAGGCCCTACGAGCAGTACTTC. The V call is TRBV19, the J call TRBJ2-7, with TRBD2 matching 7 bases. Germline V gene sequence: CDR1 LNHDA, CDR2 SQIVND (reference sequence). The CDR3 extends over 15 amino acids. The V segment lost 7 bases and the J segment 2 bases; nucleotides outside the gene matches: 11.

The rearrangement links TRBV7-7 to TRBJ2-2; 7 bases fit TRBD1. Germline V gene sequence: CDR1 SSHAT, CDR2 FNYEAQ (reference sequence). The CDR3 contains 16 residues. With V trimmed by 2 bases and J by 3 bases, 6 bases remained unmatched. The CDR3 DNA reads as TGTGCCAGCAGCTTAAATGAGGGGGCTGACACCGGGGAGCTGTTTTTT. It translates to CASSLNEGADTGELFF. Based on the CDR3 plus reference TRBV7-7 and TRBJ2-2, the full variable domain is GAGVSQSPRYKVTKRGQDVTLRCDPISSHATLYWYQQALGQGPEFLTYFNYEAQPDKSGLPSDRFSAERPEGSISTLTIQRTEQRDSAMYRCASSLNEGADTGELFFGEGSRLTVL.